The 6 T cell receptor beta chains presented below share a single source sample, sequenced in a study of CD8 T cells in Susac syndrome. Reverse transcription of roughly 0.5 to 1 ug RNA was carried out with random hexamers. TCRdb analysed the immunoSEQ multiplex PCR reads with MiXCR anew, one entry per CDR3 protein. The repertoire has about 180,000 distinct CDR3 sequences, about 94% of them found once; the top ten carry 0.085% to 0.1%. Sample: CD4+ T cells from PBMCs. Receptors originate from a human donor with Susac syndrome.

The chain combines TRBV7-2 with TRBJ2-5; D remains ambiguous. CDR1 SGHTA and CDR2 FQGNSA come from the germline V gene. Trimming shortened V by 1 base and J by 2 bases, and 11 bases separated the two germline ends. The CDR3 covers 15 residues. This chain's CDR3 is CASSLVQAPQETQYF. CDR3 in DNA: TGTGCCAGCAGCTTAGTGCAGGCGCCACAAGAGACCCAGTACTTC.

V is TRBV5-1 and J is TRBJ2-7; D may be TRBD2 (5 bases). This CDR3 is 15 amino acids long. V lost 5 bases to trimming and J lost 4 bases, with 19 bases between them. The germline CDR1 and CDR2 sequences are SGHRS and YFSETQ. In DNA form, the CDR3 reads TGCGCCAGCAGTCCATTAGGGAGTTGGGGTTACGAGCAGTACTTC. Translating it yields CASSPLGSWGYEQYF. Supplemented by reference TRBV5-1 and TRBJ2-7, the full variable domain reads KAGVTQTPRYLIKTRGQQVTLSCSPISGHRSVSWYQQTPGQGLQFLFEYFSETQRNKGNFPGRFSGRQFSNSRSEMNVSTLELGDSALYLCASSPLGSWGYEQYFGPGTRLTVT.

The chain joins TRBV20-1 to TRBJ1-5; tentatively, D is TRBD1 (5 bases). From germline, CDR1 is DFQATT and CDR2 SNEGSKA (reference sequence). Trimming took off 5 bases at V and 6 bases at J, with 14 bases between the two ends. This CDR3 region has 13 residues. CDR3 in DNA: TGCAGTGCTCGGGACGTCGGGAGTCAGCCCCAGCATTTT. Protein product: CSARDVGSQPQHF.

The V and J genes are TRBV29-1 and TRBJ1-4; D remains ambiguous. Germline V gene sequence: CDR1 SQVTM, CDR2 ANQGSEA. The CDR3 loop spans 12 amino acids. V dropped 3 bases and J dropped 8 bases, with 10 bases sitting between them. The CDR3 loop reads CSVEADGEKLFF. CDR3 in DNA: TGCAGCGTTGAGGCGGACGGGGAAAAACTGTTTTTT.

The chain carries TRBV5-6 and TRBJ1-1; D call uncertain. This CDR3 contains 16 residues. Trimming stripped 4 bases from V and 2 bases from J, with 18 bases between. Per germline, CDR1 SGHDT and CDR2 YYEEEE. The CDR3 is CASSLRSWRRNTEAFF. For the CDR3, the DNA is TGTGCCAGCAGCCTACGGTCCTGGCGGCGAAACACTGAAGCTTTCTTT.

The chain employs TRBV5-1 and TRBJ2-7, with TRBD1 identical over 9 bases. CDR3 length equals 15 residues. In germline, CDR1 is SGHRS, CDR2 YFSETQ. With V trimmed by 3 bases and J by 2 bases, 6 bases remained unmatched. The DNA for the CDR3 is TGCGCCAGCAGCTCGTCCGGGACAGGGACCTACGAGCAGTACTTC. It yields the protein CASSSSGTGTYEQYF.